A single sample gave rise to the 27 T cell receptor beta chains below, sequenced in a study of T cells in localized non-small cell lung cancer. Assay used: immunoSEQ multiplex PCR; TCRdb lists only in-frame clones, some missing. The profile shows a few thousand clones, 25% to 30% of them singletons. The sample in question was normal lung tissue next to the tumor, obtained before any cancer treatment. These receptors came from a man aged 35-69 years with stage III lung adenocarcinoma.

This clone was counted a few times. The chain has TRBV5-1 and TRBJ2-1; D is perhaps TRBD1 or TRBD2 (5 bases each). The V end was cut by 0 bases, the J end by 5 bases, with 27 bases between. The CDR3 is 20 amino acids. Germline values: CDR1 SGHRS, CDR2 YFSETQ. The CDR3 protein is CASSLVVFVGSGRGNNEQFF. As DNA, the CDR3 is TGCGCCAGCAGCTTGGTTGTCTTCGTTGGGTCGGGACGAGGAAACAATGAGCAGTTCTTC.

The gene calls are TRBV5-1 and TRBJ2-2; TRBD1 matches at 8 bases. With 4 bases clipped from V and 6 bases from J, the junction kept 5 bases outside the gene matches. Germline V CDR1 and CDR2: SGHRS, YFSETQ. This CDR3 region has 14 residues. CDR3 nucleotide sequence: TGCGCCAGCAGCCCCAGGGGGCTTTCCGGGGAGCTGTTTTTT. Translating gives CASSPRGLSGELFF.

A word on this clone: An end of the junction does not agree with germline; a read error may underlie this. The CDR3 reads CASSEVGAWDSNEQFF. The CDR3 DNA reads TGTGCCAGTAGTGAAGTAGGGGCGTGGGACTCCAATGAGCAGTTCTTC. The chain recombines TRBV25-1 with TRBJ2-1; D is possibly TRBD2 (6 bases). Germline CDR1 and CDR2: MGHDK and SYGVNS. This CDR3 has 16 residues.

This chain links TRBV11-3 with TRBJ2-3, with 8 bases matching TRBD2. The germline V gene has CDR1 SGHNT and CDR2 YENEEA. The CDR3 spans 16 residues. Germline trimming cut 5 bases from V and 2 bases from J; bases unmatched to any gene: 9. CDR3: CASSPSLAGLTDTQYF. CDR3 in DNA: TGTGCCAGCAGCCCCTCCCTAGCGGGTCTCACAGATACGCAGTATTTT.

The CDR3 region has the DNA TGTGCCAGCTCACCACCACAAGAAGGGGAGCAGTACTTC. Its protein is CASSPPQEGEQYF. The rearrangement joins TRBV18 to TRBJ2-7; unclear D gene. There are 13 residues in the CDR3. The ends were cut back, 0 bases at V and 7 bases at J, with 10 bases in the middle. The V gene's germline CDR1 is KGHSH and CDR2 LQKENI.

This clone showed up just a few times. The chain joins TRBV9 to TRBJ2-1; D not certain. Germline V gives CDR1 SGDLS, CDR2 YYNGEE. The CDR3 is 13 amino acids. The V end lost 0 bases, the J end lost 4 bases, and 5 bases lay between the germline ends. In DNA, the CDR3 is TGTGCCAGCAGCGTAGCTGTGTACAATGAGCAGTTCTTC. Translating gives CASSVAVYNEQFF.

This clone was counted a few times. The rearrangement uses TRBV18 and TRBJ2-1; 9 nucleotides match TRBD2. The CDR3 covers 13 residues. V was clipped by 6 bases and J by 9 bases; unmatched bases: 6. Per the germline V gene, CDR1 is KGHSH and CDR2 is LQKENI. The CDR3 bases are TGTGCCAGCTCGGAGACTAGCGGAACTGAGCAGTTCTTC. This sequence encodes CASSETSGTEQFF.

The CDR3 is CASSLIASKNIQYF. In DNA form, the CDR3 reads TGTGCCAGCAGCTTAATAGCATCCAAAAACATTCAGTACTTC. The rearrangement joins TRBV11-3 to TRBJ2-4; D is unresolved. Germline V gene sequence: CDR1 SGHNT, CDR2 YENEEA. The CDR3 covers 14 residues. V lost 2 bases and J 2 bases, leaving 7 bases between the germline ends.

A few counts support this clone. This chain connects TRBV6-8 to TRBJ2-1, with 10 bases that match TRBD2. The CDR3 length is 15 residues. The germline V gene has CDR1 MNHGY and CDR2 SAAAGT. Unmatched junction bases numbered 9, after V lost 7 bases and J lost 6 bases. DNA of the CDR3: TGTGCCAGCATAAGGGCTAGCGGGGGCCCCAATGAGCAGTTCTTC. This translates into CASIRASGGPNEQFF.

This clone was counted a few times. This rearrangement joins TRBV4-1 to TRBJ1-2; no clear D gene. The germline V gene encodes CDR1 MGHRA and CDR2 YSYEKL. The CDR3 runs to 12 residues. V was trimmed by 0 bases and J by 5 bases, leaving 4 bases between them. The CDR3 here is CASSQDGYGYTF. For the CDR3, the DNA is TGCGCCAGCAGCCAAGATGGGTATGGCTACACCTTC.

The chain employs TRBV19 and TRBJ1-1; D is uncertain. Trimming shortened V by 3 bases and J by 6 bases, and 14 bases separated the two germline ends. Looked up from germline, CDR1 is LNHDA and CDR2 is SQIVND (reference sequence). The CDR3 extends over 14 amino acids. In DNA, the CDR3 is TGTGCCAGTAGTATGAGTCCGGGGAGCGCTGAAGCTTTCTTT. This sequence encodes CASSMSPGSAEAFF.

Details on this clone: Mismatch with germline at one junction end may stem from a read error. The chain is built from TRBV9 and TRBJ1-1, with D possibly TRBD1 on 5 matching bases. The CDR3 is 14 amino acids. The germline V gene has CDR1 SGDLS and CDR2 YYNGEE. Written as DNA, the CDR3 is TGTGCCAGTAGCGTAGACCAGGGAGGCACTGAAGCTTTCTTT. This encodes CASSVDQGGTEAFF.

This chain joins TRBV11-3 and TRBJ2-7; no definite D call. The V gene's germline CDR1 is SGHNT and CDR2 YENEEA. The ends were cut back, 1 base at V and 3 bases at J, with 13 bases in the middle. The CDR3 runs to 15 residues. The CDR3 DNA reads TGTGCCAGCAGCTTAGGAACAGCCCAACTCTACGAGCAGTACTTC. Its protein is CASSLGTAQLYEQYF.

This clone was counted a few times. The chain combines TRBV6-8 with TRBJ2-5; D may be TRBD2 (5 bases). The CDR3 covers 13 residues. With 5 bases removed from V and 1 base from J, the gap between germline ends came to 8 bases. From germline, CDR1 is MNHGY and CDR2 SAAAGT. CDR3 DNA sequence: TGTGCCAGCAGTGAGAGGGCCCAAGAGACCCAGTACTTC. Its protein product is CASSERAQETQYF.

The chain links TRBV9 to TRBJ2-5; D is tentatively TRBD1 or TRBD2 (5 bases each). Germline-derived CDR1 and CDR2 are SGDLS and YYNGEE. V lost 4 bases to trimming and J lost 5 bases, with 15 bases between them. The CDR3 sequence is 14 residues long. The CDR3 sequence: CASSPGTSRETQYF. In DNA, the CDR3 is TGTGCCAGCAGCCCGGGGACCTCTCGGGAGACCCAGTACTTC.

This clone has just a few counts. The chain recombines TRBV6-8 with TRBJ2-5, with TRBD1 matching 8 bases. The CDR3 is 13 amino acids. V lost 6 bases to trimming and J lost 4 bases; unmatched junction nucleotides: 4. Germline-derived CDR1 and CDR2 are MNHGY and SAAAGT. The CDR3 bases are TGTGCCAGCAGGACAGGGGTGCCAGAGACCCAGTACTTC. Its translation is CASRTGVPETQYF.

This clone is judged medium-sized. The genes are TRBV2 and TRBJ1-1; unclear D gene. This CDR3 contains 14 residues. The germline V gene has CDR1 SNHLY and CDR2 FYNNEI. With 6 bases removed from V and 4 bases from J, the gap between germline ends came to 15 bases. CDR3 nucleotide sequence: TGTGCCAGCAGCTCCCCCGCGGAGTTCACTGAAGCTTTCTTT. Translating it yields CASSSPAEFTEAFF.

This clone was counted only a few times. The rearrangement links TRBV11-3 to TRBJ2-4, with D perhaps assigned TRBD1 or TRBD2 (7 bases each). Germline CDR1 SGHNT, CDR2 YENEEA. The CDR3 spans 16 residues. Trimming removed 5 bases from V and 0 bases from J, with 14 bases in between. The CDR3 region is CASSPDREGAKNIQYF. CDR3 DNA: TGTGCCAGCAGCCCCGACAGGGAGGGAGCCAAAAACATTCAGTACTTC. Looking up the rest from reference TRBV11-3 and TRBJ2-4 gives the full variable domain: EAGVVQSPRYKIIEKKQPVAFWCNPISGHNTLYWYLQNLGQGPELLIRYENEEAVDDSQLPKDRFSAERLKGVDSTLKIQPAELGDSAVYLCASSPDREGAKNIQYFGAGTRLSVL.

This clone was detected a few times. The chain combines TRBV11-3 with TRBJ1-1; TRBD1 aligns across 10 bases. Trimming cost V 1 base and J 5 bases; bases outside gene matches: 4. This CDR3 is built from 15 residues. Germline V CDR1 and CDR2: SGHNT, YENEEA. The CDR3 reads CASSLGTGGQTEAFF. The CDR3 DNA reads as TGTGCCAGCAGCTTAGGGACAGGGGGGCAAACTGAAGCTTTCTTT.

This clone turned up a few times. This rearrangement joins TRBV6-8 to TRBJ2-2; D unclear. V shed 5 bases and J shed 3 bases, with 10 bases lying between them. CDR1 MNHGY and CDR2 SAAAGT come from the germline V gene. This CDR3 spans 14 amino acids. In nucleotides, the CDR3 is TGTGCCAGCAGTCGGCTTAGCTACACCGGGGAGCTGTTTTTT. It specifies CASSRLSYTGELFF.

This chain links TRBV11-3 with TRBJ2-1, with D tentatively TRBD2 (7 bases). Trimming took off 7 bases at V and 2 bases at J, with 18 bases between the two ends. Germline-derived CDR1 and CDR2 are SGHNT and YENEEA. This CDR3 comprises 16 residues. CDR3: CASIPTRGGPYNEQFF. The CDR3 bases are TGTGCCAGCATTCCAACGAGGGGGGGGCCCTACAATGAGCAGTTCTTC.

V is TRBV11-3 and J is TRBJ2-7; 9 positions agree with TRBD2. From germline, CDR1 is SGHNT and CDR2 YENEEA. Trimming at V came to 3 bases and at J to 1 base, leaving 4 bases not matched to a gene. The CDR3 extends over 15 amino acids. The DNA for the CDR3 is TGTGCCAGCAGCTTTAGCGGGGGTGATTCCTACGAGCAGTACTTC. Translating it yields CASSFSGGDSYEQYF.

The chain uses TRBV19 and TRBJ1-4, with D tentatively TRBD1 (5 bases). Trimming cost V 0 bases and J 0 bases, with 8 bases left between them. The germline gives CDR1 LNHDA, CDR2 SQIVND (reference sequence). The CDR3 is made up of 16 amino acids. DNA of the CDR3: TGTGCCAGTAGTATAGACAGGGTAACAACTAATGAAAAACTGTTTTTT. Its translation is CASSIDRVTTNEKLFF.

V and J are TRBV6-8 and TRBJ2-3; tentatively, D is TRBD1 or TRBD2 (6 bases each). CDR3 length: 14 amino acids. Germline values: CDR1 MNHGY, CDR2 SAAAGT. The V end was cut by 5 bases, the J end by 5 bases, with 14 bases between. The CDR3 is CASSAKGGKDTQYF. The CDR3 DNA is TGTGCCAGCAGTGCAAAGGGGGGAAAAGATACGCAGTATTTT.

V is TRBV14 and J is TRBJ2-1, with 11 nucleotides matching TRBD2. This CDR3 is 15 amino acids long. Trimming cost V 4 bases and J 4 bases; bases outside gene matches: 3. Germline-derived CDR1 and CDR2 are SGHDN and FVKESK. CDR3 sequence reads: CASSLLAGVYNEQFF. The DNA of the CDR3 is TGTGCCAGCAGCCTACTAGCGGGGGTTTACAATGAGCAGTTCTTC.

This clone has only a few counts. The chain is built from TRBV11-3 and TRBJ2-5; 10 nucleotides line up with TRBD2. This CDR3 is built from 15 residues. CDR1 SGHNT and CDR2 YENEEA come from the germline V gene. With 5 bases clipped from V and 4 bases from J, the junction kept 7 bases outside the gene matches. The CDR3 DNA reads as TGTGCCAGCAGCCCCAAGCGGGGGGGTGGAGAGACCCAGTACTTC. This translates into CASSPKRGGGETQYF.

The chain uses TRBV14 and TRBJ1-1; D is unclear. Germline V CDR1 and CDR2: SGHDN, FVKESK. With 2 bases removed from V and 3 bases from J, the gap between germline ends came to 10 bases. CDR3 length: 14 amino acids. CDR3 loop: CASSQINTDTEAFF. CDR3 in DNA: TGTGCCAGCAGCCAAATCAACACGGACACTGAAGCTTTCTTT.